The source of this T cell receptor (beta chain) is a study of shared clonotypes between healthy human individuals. Study observations and caveats: The study drew on few donors, limiting represented genetic and exposure-history diversity. Clonotype sharing among donors was expected to depend on sequencing depth.

Comments on this clone: Its antigen is currently unknown.

Donors comprised healthy HIV-negative adults lacking recent acute infections or vaccinations. Methods used by the authors: ImmunoSEQ output lacked quality scores and full-length reads, limiting matched filtering. The method was immunoSEQ multiplex PCR; TCRdb's version includes in-frame clones alone and lacks a portion of them. V, J and clone size were drawn from that table, and D and trimming were deduced from the DNA. The sample lists about 460,000 clones; roughly four fifths were seen once. Sequencing was done on a sample of PBMCs. The sequence came from a woman aged 40 to 50 in good health. Some clones in this sample may be carry-over from other donors' samples.

The CDR3 DNA is TGCGCCAGCAGCCAGGGCCAGGGTGTAACCACTGAAGCTTTCTTT. This encodes CASSQGQGVTTEAFF. V and J are TRBV4-3 and TRBJ1-1; possibly TRBD1 for D (5 bases). This CDR3 is built from 15 residues. Germline V gene sequence: CDR1 LGHNA, CDR2 YSLEER. V lost 3 bases, J lost 4 bases, and 15 bases lay in between.